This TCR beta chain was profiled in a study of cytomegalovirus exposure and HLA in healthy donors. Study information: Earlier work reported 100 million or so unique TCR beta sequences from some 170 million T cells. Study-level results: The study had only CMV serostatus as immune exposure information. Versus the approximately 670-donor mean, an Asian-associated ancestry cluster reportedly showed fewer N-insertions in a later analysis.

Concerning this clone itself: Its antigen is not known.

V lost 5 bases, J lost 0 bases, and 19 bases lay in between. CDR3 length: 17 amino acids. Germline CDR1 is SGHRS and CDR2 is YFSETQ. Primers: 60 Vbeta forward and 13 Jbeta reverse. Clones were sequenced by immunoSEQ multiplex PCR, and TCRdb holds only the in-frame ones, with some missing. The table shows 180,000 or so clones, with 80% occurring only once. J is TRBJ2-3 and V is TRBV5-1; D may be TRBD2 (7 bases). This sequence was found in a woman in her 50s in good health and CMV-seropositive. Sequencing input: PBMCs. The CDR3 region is CASRKTGGSSSTDTQYF. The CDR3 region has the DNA TGCGCCAGCAGAAAAACGGGGGGCTCCTCTAGCACAGATACGCAGTATTTT. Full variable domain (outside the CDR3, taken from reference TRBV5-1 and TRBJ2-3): KAGVTQTPRYLIKTRGQQVTLSCSPISGHRSVSWYQQTPGQGLQFLFEYFSETQRNKGNFPGRFSGRQFSNSRSEMNVSTLELGDSALYLCASRKTGGSSSTDTQYFGPGTRLTVL.